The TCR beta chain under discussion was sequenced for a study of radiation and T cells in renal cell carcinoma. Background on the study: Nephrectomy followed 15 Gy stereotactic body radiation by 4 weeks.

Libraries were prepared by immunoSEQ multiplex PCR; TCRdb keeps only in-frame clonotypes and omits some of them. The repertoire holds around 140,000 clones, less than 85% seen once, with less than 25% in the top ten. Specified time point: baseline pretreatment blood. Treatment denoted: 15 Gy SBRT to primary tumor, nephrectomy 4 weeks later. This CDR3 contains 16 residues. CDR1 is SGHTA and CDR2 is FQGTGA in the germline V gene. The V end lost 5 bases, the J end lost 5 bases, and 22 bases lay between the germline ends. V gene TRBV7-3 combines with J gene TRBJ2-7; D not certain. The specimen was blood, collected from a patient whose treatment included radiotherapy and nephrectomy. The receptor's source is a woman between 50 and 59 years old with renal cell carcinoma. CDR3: CASSPSAASRVDEQYF. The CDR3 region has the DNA TGTGCCAGCAGCCCCTCCGCAGCGTCGAGAGTCGACGAGCAGTACTTC.